This record covers a single T cell receptor (beta chain). The data originate from a study of OX40 agonist ivuxolimab in advanced cancers. TCRdb's table, derived via immunoSEQ multiplex PCR, lists solely in-frame clones and lacks some. This repertoire shows about 26,000 clones, 83% found once; its top ten account for approximately 12%. V lost 3 bases and J lost 5, with 13 bases in between. The length of the CDR3 is 14 residues. CDR1 and CDR2 (germline): SGHVS, FNYEAQ. The sequenced sample was CD4+ or CD8+ T cells sorted from blood, obtained in a trial of the OX40 agonist ivuxolimab. V is TRBV7-6 and J is TRBJ1-1; possible D gene TRBD1, 5 bases. The sequence came from an adult with an advanced solid tumor such as melanoma, head and neck, liver or kidney cancer. This CDR3 reads CASSLTTEGTEAFF. The CDR3, as DNA: TGTGCCAGCAGCTTGACGACAGAGGGGACTGAAGCTTTCTTT.